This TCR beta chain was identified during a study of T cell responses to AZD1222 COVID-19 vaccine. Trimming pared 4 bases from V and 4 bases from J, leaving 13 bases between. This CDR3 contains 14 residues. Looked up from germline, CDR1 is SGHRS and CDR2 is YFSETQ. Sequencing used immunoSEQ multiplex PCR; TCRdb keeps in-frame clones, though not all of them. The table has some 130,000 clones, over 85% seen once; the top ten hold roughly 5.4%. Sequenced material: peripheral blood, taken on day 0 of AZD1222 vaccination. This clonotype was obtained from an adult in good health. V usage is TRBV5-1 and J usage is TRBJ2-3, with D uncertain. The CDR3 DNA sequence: TGCGCCAGCAGCCCAGGATCCGCCCCAGATACGCAGTATTTT. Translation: CASSPGSAPDTQYF.